Each of the 6 T cell receptor beta chains below was sequenced from the same sample in a study of a mutant IDH1 vaccine in newly diagnosed glioma. Time point given: baseline, week 1 (first vaccination visit). As for treatment: pre-vaccination baseline after standard-of-care therapy. Clones were sequenced by immunoSEQ multiplex PCR, and TCRdb holds only the in-frame ones, with some missing. The data hold about 98,000 clones, with roughly 90% observed a single time. This specimen was PBMCs, taken from a glioma patient treated with radiotherapy, temozolomide or both. The receptors shown here come from a woman aged 50 to 60 with glioma.

The rearrangement joins TRBV29-1 to TRBJ2-7, with TRBD1 matching 8 bases. V was pared by 6 bases and J by 3 bases, with 7 bases of the junction left unmatched. This CDR3 contains 13 residues. CDR1 is SQVTM and CDR2 is ANQGSEA in the germline V gene. The CDR3 sequence: CSVRGQGNYEQYF. CDR3 nucleotide sequence: TGCAGCGTCCGAGGACAGGGTAACTACGAGCAGTACTTC.

A single count supports this clone. This chain connects TRBV27 to TRBJ1-2, with no clear D. Germline assignment: CDR1 MNHEY and CDR2 SMNVEV (reference sequence). The CDR3 runs to 16 residues. Trimming took 6 bases from V and 5 from J, leaving 22 bases between them. The CDR3 DNA is TGTGCCAGCAGAGTGAACCCGACCGACGGCCTATATGGCTACACCTTC. This codes for CASRVNPTDGLYGYTF.

This clone was counted a few times. CDR3 in amino acids: CASSPRTSGTYEQYF. In DNA, the CDR3 is TGTGCCAGCAGCCCGAGGACTAGCGGCACATACGAGCAGTACTTC. The J gene is TRBJ2-7, the V gene TRBV9, with TRBD2 matching 10 bases. The CDR3 has 15 amino acids. Germline values: CDR1 SGDLS, CDR2 YYNGEE. V shed 4 bases and J 4 bases; nucleotides not matched to a gene: 8.

J is TRBJ1-1 and V is TRBV25-1, with 9 bases identical to TRBD1. The CDR3 is made up of 14 amino acids. The V segment lost 4 bases and the J segment 4 bases; nucleotides outside the gene matches: 4. Germline-derived CDR1 and CDR2 are MGHDK and SYGVNS. The CDR3 here is CASSGRQGGTEAFF. CDR3 nucleotide sequence: TGTGCCAGCAGTGGACGACAGGGGGGCACTGAAGCTTTCTTT.

The chain links TRBV18 to TRBJ2-1; TRBD1 agrees at 7 bases. This CDR3 is built from 12 residues. J lost 9 bases, V lost 2 bases, and 1 base had no gene match. Germline V CDR1 and CDR2: KGHSH, LQKENI. Here the CDR3 DNA reads TGTGCCAGCTCACCAGGGACAGTTGAGCAGTTCTTC. Protein product: CASSPGTVEQFF.

This clone was detected only once. CDR3 coding DNA: TGTGCCAGCACCTCTCAGGAAACCTACGAGCAGTACTTC. Translated, it gives CASTSQETYEQYF. This chain connects TRBV28 to TRBJ2-7; no reliable D call. Trimming cost V 7 bases and J 2 bases, with 12 bases left between them. The CDR3 spans 13 residues. Germline CDR1 reads MDHEN; CDR2 reads SYDVKM.